This T cell receptor beta chain was identified during a study of graft-versus-host responses after intestinal transplantation listed by TCRdb under 2021. Notes on the research overall: The transplants that recipients received were multivisceral, liver-intestinal, or isolated intestinal. A peak of at least 4% donor T cells among recipient peripheral blood mononuclear cells was the definition used for donor T cell macrochimerism. The cohort enrolled approximately 24 intestinal transplant recipients, one of whom was a retransplant, and 3 patients without pretransplant specimens were excluded. Bulk TCR-beta CDR3 sequencing was used to track graft-versus-host and host-versus-graft alloreactive T cell clones in the graft, circulation and bone marrow after intestinal transplantation. Alloreactive clones were identified by sequencing pre-transplant mixed lymphocyte reaction products and comparing them with unstimulated pre-transplant donor and recipient T cells. Rather than going through the commercial service, samples from three later patients were sequenced in-house on an Illumina MiSeq and processed with MiXCR. Every recipient was given anti-thymocyte globulin induction, then maintenance tacrolimus and steroids for 3 to 4 years. Broader findings and caveats from the paper: Conclusions were limited by the relatively low number and heterogeneity of intestinal transplant patients. GvH clones were detected in recipient bone marrow, and some of these GvH clones were observed earlier in ileal mucosa or blood, consistent with an intestinal mucosal origin. In patients with donor T cell macrochimerism, the allografts had high GvH to HvG T cell clonal ratios. Early after transplant, peak levels of circulating GvH clones were found to be associated with declines in HvG clones.

The library was obtained by the immunoSEQ multiplex PCR assay. In most patients, genomic DNA was isolated using the Qiagen DNeasy Blood and Tissue Kit and sent frozen to Adaptive Biotechnologies for TCR sequencing. For most patients, high-throughput TCR-beta CDR3 sequencing of genomic DNA was performed by Adaptive Biotechnologies. Per the original workflow: Adaptive's ImmunoSEQ software was the source of the TCR sequencing data for fewer than 20 patients, while three other patients were processed with MiXCR and VDJtools. CD4 versus CD8 sorting errors were corrected by removing sequences found in both subsets at a frequency ratio below 5:1. Because the origin of CDR3 nucleotide sequences shared between donor and recipient could not be assigned, those sequences were removed. To be classed as alloreactive, a clone needed at least 2-fold expansion over unstimulated cells and a minimum CFSE-low frequency of 0.002% (template counts) or 0.001% (read counts). A clone was considered mappable if detected in the sequenced pre-transplant spleen, lymph node, or MLR CFSE-low populations of the donor or recipient. Cumulative frequency of alloreactive clones was calculated as a percentage of all sequences weighted by copy number. The source is immuneACCESS, and TCRdb retained only in-frame sequences with V and J called. Part of the clones is not carried over; for the studies checked, unresolved V genes explain less than half of this, and the remainder is unexplained. V and J calls and clone size are as listed in that table; D and trimming were resolved from the DNA. Recorded for this sample are over 90,000 clones; roughly 93% of them occurred a single time. The top ten hold around 1.2% of the sample.

What the time point label conveys for this sample: cells obtained before transplantation from donor or recipient. CD3+CD4+ and CD3+CD8+ populations were FACS-sorted from unstimulated pre-transplant donor and recipient cells taken from spleen or lymph nodes. As regards this clone: The target of this receptor is not known. It has no much larger one-base neighbor in the sample; base qualities were not kept.

The junction carries 8 bases between V and J, which are trimmed by 8 bases and 6 bases respectively. From the cysteine through the phenylalanine, the CDR3 covers 10 amino acids. Kept here is only the CDR3 DNA, which spans 30 bases and is read in frame from base 1. The CDR1 and CDR2 encoded by the germline V gene are SGHAT and FQNNGV. The chain is encoded by TRBV11-2 joined to TRBJ2-7, with the D gene call left open. This receptor was taken from a human donor who received an intestinal transplant. This specimen was unstimulated CD8+ T cells sorted from spleen or lymph node cells, taken before intestinal transplant. The DNA reads TGTGCCAGCGCGACTTTCGAGCAGTACTTC. Protein translation: CASATFEQYF.